This T cell receptor (beta chain) came from a study of early T cells in non-severe SARS-CoV-2 infection. There are many counts of this clonotype. Germline assignment: CDR1 WSHSY and CDR2 SAAADI. Trimming removed 7 bases from V and 6 bases from J, with 13 bases in between. The CDR3 runs to 13 residues. TCRdb reprocessed the 5' RACE reads via MiXCR and lists one record per CDR3 protein. The sample shows tens of thousands of distinct CDR3 sequences, about 5.2% of them seen only once. Here the sequenced sample was whole blood, taken at baseline. V is TRBV10-2 and J is TRBJ2-1; D remains ambiguous. The clonotype comes from an adult who was a healthcare worker with PCR-confirmed SARS-CoV-2 infection or an uninfected control (not recorded which). CDR3 sequence: CASKLTSINEQFF. CDR3 DNA: TGCGCCAGCAAGCTTACTTCGATCAATGAGCAGTTCTTC.